This T cell receptor beta chain was identified in a study of T cell responses to AZD1222 COVID-19 vaccine. At the level of the study: It was second doses at about 4 or about 12 weeks that were pooled.

Sequenced by immunoSEQ multiplex PCR; TCRdb stores in-frame clones only, minus some. The sample includes about 95,000 clones, roughly nine tenths seen only once; the top ten take around 3.9%. Trimming removed 4 bases from V and 8 bases from J; junction bases left unmatched: 3. Germline V lookup: CDR1 SGHRS, CDR2 YFSETQ. The CDR3 consists of 14 residues. The sequence came from an adult in good health. The chain couples TRBV5-1 to TRBJ1-6; 10 positions agree with TRBD1. Sequencing used peripheral blood, obtained on day 0 of AZD1222 vaccination. As DNA, the CDR3 is TGCGCCAGCAGCCCCGGGACAGGGGATTCACCCCTCCACTTT. Amino acid sequence: CASSPGTGDSPLHF.